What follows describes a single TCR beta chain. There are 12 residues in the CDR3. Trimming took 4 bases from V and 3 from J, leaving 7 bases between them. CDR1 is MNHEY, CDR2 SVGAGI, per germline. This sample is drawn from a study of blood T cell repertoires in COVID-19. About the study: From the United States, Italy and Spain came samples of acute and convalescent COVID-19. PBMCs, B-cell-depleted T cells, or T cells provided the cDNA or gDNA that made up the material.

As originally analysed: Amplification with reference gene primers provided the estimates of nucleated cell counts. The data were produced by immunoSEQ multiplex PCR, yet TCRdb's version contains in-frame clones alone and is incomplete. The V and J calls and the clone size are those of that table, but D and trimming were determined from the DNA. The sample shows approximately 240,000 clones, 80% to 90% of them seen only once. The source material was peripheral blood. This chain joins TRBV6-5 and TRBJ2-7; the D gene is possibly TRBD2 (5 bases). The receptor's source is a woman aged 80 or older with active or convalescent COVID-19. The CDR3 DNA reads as TGTGCCAGCAGTTTAGGAGGCTACGAGCAGTACTTC. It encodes CASSLGGYEQYF.